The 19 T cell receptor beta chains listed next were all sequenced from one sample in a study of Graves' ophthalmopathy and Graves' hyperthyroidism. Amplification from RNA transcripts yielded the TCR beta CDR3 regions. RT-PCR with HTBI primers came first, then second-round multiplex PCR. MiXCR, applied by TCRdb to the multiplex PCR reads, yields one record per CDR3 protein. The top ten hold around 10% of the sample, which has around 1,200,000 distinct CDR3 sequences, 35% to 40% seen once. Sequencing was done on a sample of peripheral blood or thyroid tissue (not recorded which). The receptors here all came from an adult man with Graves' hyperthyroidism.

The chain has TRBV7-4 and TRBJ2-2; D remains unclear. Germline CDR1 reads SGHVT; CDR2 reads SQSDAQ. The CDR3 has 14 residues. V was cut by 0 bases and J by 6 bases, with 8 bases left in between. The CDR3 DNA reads TGTGCCAGCAGCTTAGCGTGGGATGCCGGGGAGCTGTTTTTT. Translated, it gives CASSLAWDAGELFF.

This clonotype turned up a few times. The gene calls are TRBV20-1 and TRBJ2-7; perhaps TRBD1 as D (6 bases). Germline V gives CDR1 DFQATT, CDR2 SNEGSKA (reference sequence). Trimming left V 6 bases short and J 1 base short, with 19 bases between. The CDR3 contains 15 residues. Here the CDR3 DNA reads TGCAGTGCCCAGCGGCCCAGGCAGGGGTCCTACGAGCAGTACTTC. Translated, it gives CSAQRPRQGSYEQYF.

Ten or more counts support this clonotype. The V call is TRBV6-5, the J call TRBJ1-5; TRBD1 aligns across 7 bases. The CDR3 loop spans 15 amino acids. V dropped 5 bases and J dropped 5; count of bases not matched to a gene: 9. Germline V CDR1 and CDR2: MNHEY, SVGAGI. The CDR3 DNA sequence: TGTGCCAGCAGTCCGACAGGGTTGGCGGATCAGCCCCAGCATTTT. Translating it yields CASSPTGLADQPQHF.

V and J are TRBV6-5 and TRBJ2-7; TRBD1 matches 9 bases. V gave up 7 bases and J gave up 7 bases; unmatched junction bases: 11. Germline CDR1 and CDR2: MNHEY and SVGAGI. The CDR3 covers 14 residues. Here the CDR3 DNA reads TGTGCCAGCACAAACAGGGACAGGGATACTGAGCAGTACTTC. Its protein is CASTNRDRDTEQYF.

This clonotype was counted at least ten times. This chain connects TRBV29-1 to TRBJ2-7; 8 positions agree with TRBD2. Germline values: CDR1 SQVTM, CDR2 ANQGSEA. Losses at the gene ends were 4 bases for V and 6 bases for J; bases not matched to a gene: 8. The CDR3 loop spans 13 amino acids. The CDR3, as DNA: TGCAGCGTTGCCTTGCGGGAGGCTGGCGAGCAGTACTTC. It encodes CSVALREAGEQYF.

CDR3 sequence reads: CSVGRQGAGELFF. In DNA, the CDR3 is TGCAGCGTTGGTCGACAGGGGGCGGGCGAGCTGTTTTTT. V gene TRBV29-1 combines with J gene TRBJ2-2, with 10 bases lining up with TRBD1. V was pared by 4 bases and J by 11 bases, with 7 bases of the junction left unmatched. This CDR3 spans 13 amino acids. Germline CDR1 is SQVTM and CDR2 is ANQGSEA.

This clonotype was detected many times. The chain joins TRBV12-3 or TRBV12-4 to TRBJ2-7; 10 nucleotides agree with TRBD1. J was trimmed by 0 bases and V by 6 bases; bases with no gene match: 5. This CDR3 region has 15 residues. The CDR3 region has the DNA TGTGCCAGCAGGTCGGGGACAGGGGCCTCCTACGAGCAGTACTTC. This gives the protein CASRSGTGASYEQYF.

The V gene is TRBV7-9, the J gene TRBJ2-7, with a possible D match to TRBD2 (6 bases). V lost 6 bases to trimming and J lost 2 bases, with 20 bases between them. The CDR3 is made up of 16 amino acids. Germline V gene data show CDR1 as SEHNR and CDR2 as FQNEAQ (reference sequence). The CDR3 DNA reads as TGTGCCAGCAGTCAATCCGGGAGTAGCGATCCCTACGAGCAGTACTTC. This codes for CASSQSGSSDPYEQYF. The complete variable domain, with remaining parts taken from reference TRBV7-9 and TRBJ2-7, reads DTGVSQNPRHKITKRGQNVTFRCDPISEHNRLYWYRQTLGQGPEFLTYFQNEAQLEKSRLLSDRFSAERPKGSFSTLEIQRTEQGDSAMYLCASSQSGSSDPYEQYFGPGTRLTVT.

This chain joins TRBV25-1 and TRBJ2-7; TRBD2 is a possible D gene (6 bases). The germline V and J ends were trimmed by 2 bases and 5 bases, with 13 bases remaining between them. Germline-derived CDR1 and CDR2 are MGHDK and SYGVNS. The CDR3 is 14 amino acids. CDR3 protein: CASSEPGVRNEQYF. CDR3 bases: TGTGCCAGCAGTGAACCGGGGGTTCGCAACGAGCAGTACTTC.

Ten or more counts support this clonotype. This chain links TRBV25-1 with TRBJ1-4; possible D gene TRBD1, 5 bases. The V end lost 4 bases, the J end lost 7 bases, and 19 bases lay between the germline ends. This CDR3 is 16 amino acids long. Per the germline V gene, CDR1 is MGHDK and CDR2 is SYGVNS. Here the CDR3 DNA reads TGTGCCAGCAGTGGGGGGGTTCCGTTTGTACGTGAAAAACTGTTTTTT. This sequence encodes CASSGGVPFVREKLFF. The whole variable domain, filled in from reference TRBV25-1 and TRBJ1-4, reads EADIYQTPRYLVIGTGKKITLECSQTMGHDKMYWYQQDPGMELHLIHYSYGVNSTEKGDLSSESTVSRIRTEHFPLTLESARPSHTSQYLCASSGGVPFVREKLFFGSGTQLSVL.

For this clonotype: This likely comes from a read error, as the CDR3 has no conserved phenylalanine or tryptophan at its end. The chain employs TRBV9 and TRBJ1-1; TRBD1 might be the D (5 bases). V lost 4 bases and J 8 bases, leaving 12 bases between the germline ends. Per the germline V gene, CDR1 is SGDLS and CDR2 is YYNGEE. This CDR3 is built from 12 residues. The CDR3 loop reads CASSLGQREAFS. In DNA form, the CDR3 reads TGTGCCAGCAGCTTGGGGCAGAGAGAAGCTTTCTCT.

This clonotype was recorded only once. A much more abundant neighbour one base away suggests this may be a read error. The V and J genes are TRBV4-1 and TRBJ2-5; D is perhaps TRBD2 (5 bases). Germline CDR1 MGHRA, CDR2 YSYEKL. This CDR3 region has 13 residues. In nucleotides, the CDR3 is TGCGCCAGCAGCCTCCAGGTTGGGGAGATCCAGTACTTC. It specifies CASSLQVGEIQYF.

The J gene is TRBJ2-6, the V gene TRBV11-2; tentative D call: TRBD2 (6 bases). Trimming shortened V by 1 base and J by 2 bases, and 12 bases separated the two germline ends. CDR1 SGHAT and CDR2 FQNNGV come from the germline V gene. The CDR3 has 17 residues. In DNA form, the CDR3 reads TGTGCCAGCAGCTTAGTTATGGGGGAGGCTGGGGCCAACGTCCTGACTTTC. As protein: CASSLVMGEAGANVLTF.

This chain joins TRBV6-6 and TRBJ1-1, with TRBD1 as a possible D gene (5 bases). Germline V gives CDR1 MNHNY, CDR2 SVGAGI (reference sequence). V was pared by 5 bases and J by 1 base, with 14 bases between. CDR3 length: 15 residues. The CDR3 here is CASSNGAGGNTEAFF. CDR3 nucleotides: TGTGCCAGCAGTAACGGGGCGGGGGGGAACACTGAAGCTTTCTTT.

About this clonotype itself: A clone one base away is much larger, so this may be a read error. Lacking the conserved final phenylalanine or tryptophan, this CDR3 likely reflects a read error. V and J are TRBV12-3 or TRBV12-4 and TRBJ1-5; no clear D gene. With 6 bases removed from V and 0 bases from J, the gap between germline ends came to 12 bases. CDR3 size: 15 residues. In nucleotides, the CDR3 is TGTGCCAGCAGCCTGAGGTCGTATAGCAATCAGCCCCAGCATCTT. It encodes CASSLRSYSNQPQHL.

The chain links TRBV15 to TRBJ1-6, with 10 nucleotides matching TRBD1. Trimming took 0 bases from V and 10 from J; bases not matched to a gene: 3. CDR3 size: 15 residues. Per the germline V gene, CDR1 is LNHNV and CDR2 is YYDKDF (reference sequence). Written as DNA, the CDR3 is TGTGCCACCAGCAGAGAGACAGGGGGCGAATCACCCCTCCACTTT. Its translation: CATSRETGGESPLHF.

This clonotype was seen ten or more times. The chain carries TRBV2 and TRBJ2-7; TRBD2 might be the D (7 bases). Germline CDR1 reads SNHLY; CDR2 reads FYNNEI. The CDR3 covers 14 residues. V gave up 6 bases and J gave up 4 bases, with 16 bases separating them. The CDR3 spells CASRDLGGLYEQYF. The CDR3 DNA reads TGTGCCAGCAGGGACTTGGGGGGGCTGTACGAGCAGTACTTC.

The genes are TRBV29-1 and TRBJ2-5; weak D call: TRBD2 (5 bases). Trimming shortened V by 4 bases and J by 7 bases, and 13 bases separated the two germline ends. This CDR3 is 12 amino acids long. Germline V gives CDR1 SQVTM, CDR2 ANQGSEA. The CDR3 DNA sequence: TGCAGCGTTGGAGGGTTGGAAGGGACCCAGTACTTC. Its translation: CSVGGLEGTQYF.

In DNA, the CDR3 is TGTGCCAGCAGTGGAACTATCTCCTACGAGCAGTACTTC. Its translation: CASSGTISYEQYF. The chain links TRBV6-1 to TRBJ2-7; D is unclear. CDR1 is MNHNS and CDR2 is SASEGT in the germline V gene. This CDR3 contains 13 residues. V lost 4 bases and J lost 0, with 7 bases in between.